The present T cell receptor beta chain was sequenced within a study of cytomegalovirus exposure and HLA in healthy donors. Overall study context: As released early, the data held some 80 million unique TCRs from HLA-typed donors. Findings and limits, study-wide: A few chains linked to CMV were shown in vitro to be specific for CMV antigens.

Regarding this clone: Its antigen is as yet unknown.

J lost 0 bases, V lost 6 bases, and 2 bases had no gene match. Per the germline V gene, CDR1 is MNHEY and CDR2 is SVGAGI. CDR3 length equals 15 residues. PCR used 60 Vbeta primers and 13 Jbeta primers. Profiling relied on immunoSEQ multiplex PCR, and the TCRdb table lists in-frame clones only, not all of them. Found here are hundreds of thousands of clones, 82% of them singletons; the top ten hold roughly 6%. This receptor was taken from a man between 35 and 55 years old in good health and CMV-seropositive. V usage is TRBV6-5 and J usage is TRBJ2-1; 10 bases are shared with TRBD2. Specimen: PBMCs. The CDR3 bases are TGTGCCAGCAGGGGACTAGCGAGCTCCTACAATGAGCAGTTCTTC. Amino acid sequence: CASRGLASSYNEQFF.